The 29 T cell receptor beta chains reported below all come from one sample, sequenced in a study of blood T cell repertoires in COVID-19. Sequencing used immunoSEQ multiplex PCR; TCRdb keeps in-frame clones, though not all of them. Of some 110,000 clones in the sample, around 81% were seen once. Sample: peripheral blood. Source of these receptors: a man aged 80 or over with acute or convalescent COVID-19.

The rearrangement uses TRBV6-5 and TRBJ2-5; D is possibly TRBD2 (5 bases). Germline CDR1 reads MNHEY; CDR2 reads SVGAGI. The CDR3 loop spans 12 amino acids. Deletions cut 6 bases from V and 0 bases from J, with 5 bases between. The CDR3 sequence is CASRRDQETQYF. The CDR3, as DNA: TGTGCCAGCAGGAGGGACCAAGAGACCCAGTACTTC.

This sequence joins TRBV19 and TRBJ2-7, with TRBD1 matching 9 bases. Germline CDR1 is LNHDA and CDR2 is SQIVND (reference sequence). Trimming removed 8 bases from V and 7 bases from J; junction bases left unmatched: 3. The CDR3 length is 11 residues. CDR3 DNA: TGTGCCAGTGGGACAGGGCGGGAGCAGTACTTC. It specifies CASGTGREQYF.

J is TRBJ1-1 and V is TRBV7-8, with D possibly matching TRBD1 (5 bases). This CDR3 has 13 residues. Germline V lookup: CDR1 SGHVS, CDR2 FQNEAQ. Trimming left V 2 bases short and J 5 bases short, with 9 bases between. The CDR3 region has the DNA TGTGCCAGCAGCTTATATCAGGGAACTGAAGCTTTCTTT. Translation: CASSLYQGTEAFF.

CDR3 DNA sequence: TGTGCCAGCAGCTTGGACCTCAGGGGAGGCTACACCTTC. This codes for CASSLDLRGGYTF. This rearrangement joins TRBV5-8 to TRBJ1-2, with D possibly TRBD1 on 6 matching bases. Between the trimmed V and J ends, which lost 0 bases and 8 bases, there was a span of 11 bases. The germline gives CDR1 SGHTS, CDR2 YDEGEE. This CDR3 comprises 13 residues.

The chain recombines TRBV2 with TRBJ1-1; TRBD1 matches at 8 bases. CDR3 length equals 14 residues. The germline CDR1 and CDR2 sequences are SNHLY and FYNNEI. J lost 1 base, V lost 3 bases, and 1 base had no gene match. CDR3 residues: CASSDGTGNTEAFF. CDR3 sequence (DNA): TGTGCCAGCAGTGACGGGACAGGGAACACTGAAGCTTTCTTT. Combining the CDR3 with reference TRBV2 and TRBJ1-1 gives the whole variable domain EPEVTQTPSHQVTQMGQEVILRCVPISNHLYFYWYRQILGQKVEFLVSFYNNEISEKSEIFDDQFSVERPDGSNFTLKIRSTKLEDSAMYFCASSDGTGNTEAFFGQGTRLTVV.

The genes are TRBV19 and TRBJ2-5, with 10 positions matching TRBD2. The CDR3 spans 14 residues. Germline V lookup: CDR1 LNHDA, CDR2 SQIVND (reference sequence). The V segment lost 2 bases and the J segment 5 bases; nucleotides outside the gene matches: 2. The CDR3 is CASSILAGEETQYF. CDR3 coding DNA: TGTGCCAGTAGTATACTAGCGGGAGAGGAGACCCAGTACTTC.

The chain carries TRBV5-1 and TRBJ2-2, with TRBD2 identical over 8 bases. CDR3 size: 15 residues. V gave up 4 bases and J gave up 1 base; unmatched junction bases: 3. Germline V gene lookup returns CDR1 SGHRS and CDR2 YFSETQ. The CDR3 nucleotides read TGCGCCAGCAGCCTAGCGGGTTTGAACACCGGGGAGCTGTTTTTT. Residues: CASSLAGLNTGELFF.

V usage is TRBV5-1 and J usage is TRBJ1-5; 8 positions agree with TRBD1. The V gene end was trimmed by 1 base and the J gene end by 5 bases; junction bases not matched to a gene: 5. This CDR3 spans 15 amino acids. Germline CDR1 reads SGHRS; CDR2 reads YFSETQ. The CDR3 is CASSLNQGADQPQHF. Here the CDR3 DNA reads TGCGCCAGCAGCTTGAACCAGGGGGCCGATCAGCCCCAGCATTTT.

The table lists this clone with a count of one. The J gene is TRBJ2-7, the V gene TRBV27, with TRBD1 as a possible D gene (5 bases). CDR3 length: 14 residues. Deletions cut 7 bases from V and 6 bases from J, with 19 bases between. Germline CDR1 is MNHEY and CDR2 is SMNVEV (reference sequence). CDR3 nucleotide sequence: TGTGCCAGCAAACCAAGACAGTCTCCCGGCGAGCAGTACTTC. It yields the protein CASKPRQSPGEQYF.

V gene TRBV10-1 combines with J gene TRBJ2-1, with TRBD2 matching over 9 bases. CDR1 and CDR2 (germline): WNHNN, SYGVQD (reference sequence). CDR3 size: 18 residues. Losses at the gene ends were 5 bases for V and 7 bases for J; bases not matched to a gene: 18. CDR3 amino acids: CASSKKFDRASGVNEQFF. The CDR3 nucleotides are TGCGCCAGCAGTAAAAAATTCGATAGGGCTAGCGGGGTAAATGAGCAGTTCTTC.

The V call is TRBV7-8, the J call TRBJ2-1; TRBD2 matches at 7 bases. Germline loops: CDR1 SGHVS, CDR2 FQNEAQ. The CDR3 runs 16 residues. V shed 1 base and J 0 bases; nucleotides not matched to a gene: 3. The CDR3 nucleotides are TGTGCCAGCAGCTTAGTAGAGCGGGACTCCTACAATGAGCAGTTCTTC. Residues: CASSLVERDSYNEQFF.

J is TRBJ2-6 and V is TRBV25-1; D possibly corresponds to TRBD1 (5 bases). Germline values: CDR1 MGHDK, CDR2 SYGVNS. The CDR3 runs to 17 residues. Trimming left V 4 bases short and J 2 bases short, with 15 bases between. The CDR3 nucleotides read TGTGCCAGCAGTGTTTTGGACATTACAGCTGGGGCCAACGTCCTGACTTTC. Encoded protein: CASSVLDITAGANVLTF.

V is TRBV5-6 and J is TRBJ2-5; the D is unclear. V dropped 4 bases and J dropped 0 bases, with 4 bases sitting between them. The CDR3 length is 12 residues. Per the germline V gene, CDR1 is SGHDT and CDR2 is YYEEEE. The CDR3 protein is CASSENQETQYF. The CDR3 bases are TGTGCCAGCAGCGAGAACCAAGAGACCCAGTACTTC.

The chain employs TRBV5-1 and TRBJ2-3, with 8 bases matching TRBD2. This CDR3 contains 16 residues. CDR1 is SGHRS, CDR2 YFSETQ, per germline. With 1 base clipped from V and 4 bases from J, the junction kept 8 bases outside the gene matches. The CDR3 nucleotides are TGCGCCAGCAGCTTGACCTCGAGCGGGAGCGCAGATACGCAGTATTTT. Its protein is CASSLTSSGSADTQYF. The entire variable domain, with the rest obtained from reference TRBV5-1 and TRBJ2-3, is as follows: KAGVTQTPRYLIKTRGQQVTLSCSPISGHRSVSWYQQTPGQGLQFLFEYFSETQRNKGNFPGRFSGRQFSNSRSEMNVSTLELGDSALYLCASSLTSSGSADTQYFGPGTRLTVL.

Of note for this clone: One end of the junction varies from germline; a read error may be responsible. In the same sample, other DNA sequences code for this CDR3. The chain employs TRBV19 and TRBJ2-7; TRBD1 might be the D (6 bases). The length of the CDR3 is 15 residues. Germline CDR1 is LNHDA and CDR2 is SQIVND (reference sequence). CDR3 region: CASSSELGGSYEQYF. Written as DNA, the CDR3 is TGTGCTAGTAGTTCGGAGTTAGGGGGCTCCTACGAGCAGTACTTC.

The chain employs TRBV9 and TRBJ1-1; the D gene is possibly TRBD1 (6 bases). The germline V and J ends were trimmed by 3 bases and 3 bases, with 12 bases remaining between them. The germline gives CDR1 SGDLS, CDR2 YYNGEE. This CDR3 comprises 14 residues. As DNA, the CDR3 is TGTGCCAGCAGCGCCGACAGGATCGACACTGAAGCTTTCTTT. Translating gives CASSADRIDTEAFF.

The chain carries TRBV9 and TRBJ2-3; TRBD2 matches at 8 bases. V shed 1 base and J 4 bases; nucleotides not matched to a gene: 8. CDR1 and CDR2 from the germline V gene are SGDLS and YYNGEE. The CDR3 has 16 amino acids. CDR3 nucleotides: TGTGCCAGCAGCGTATTAGCGGGACTACCCCCAGATACGCAGTATTTT. As protein: CASSVLAGLPPDTQYF.

The rearrangement uses TRBV4-1 and TRBJ1-2; D remains unclear. The germline gives CDR1 MGHRA, CDR2 YSYEKL. CDR3 length: 14 amino acids. The germline V and J ends were trimmed by 0 bases and 8 bases, with 13 bases remaining between them. The CDR3 DNA sequence: TGCGCCAGCAGCCAAGAACGGGCGGGGAGCGGCTACACCTTC. It codes for CASSQERAGSGYTF.

V is TRBV7-8 and J is TRBJ1-5; no clear D. The V gene lost 1 base and the J gene lost 0 bases, with 16 bases spanning the gap. CDR3 size: 18 residues. The germline CDR1 and CDR2 sequences are SGHVS and FQNEAQ. The CDR3 loop reads CASSLVFKNRYSNQPQHF. The CDR3 DNA sequence: TGTGCCAGCAGCTTAGTTTTTAAGAACAGATATAGCAATCAGCCCCAGCATTTT. Supplemented by reference TRBV7-8 and TRBJ1-5, the full variable domain reads GAGVSQSPRYKVAKRGQDVALRCDPISGHVSLFWYQQALGQGPEFLTYFQNEAQLDKSGLPSDRFFAERPEGSVSTLKIQRTQQEDSAVYLCASSLVFKNRYSNQPQHFGDGTRLSIL.

V usage is TRBV3-1 (or the pseudogene TRBV3-2) and J usage is TRBJ1-2, with TRBD1 matching 11 bases. Germline V CDR1 and CDR2: LGHDT, YNNKEL (reference sequence). V lost 2 bases to trimming and J lost 8 bases; unmatched junction nucleotides: 7. The length of the CDR3 is 15 residues. For the CDR3, the DNA is TGTGCCAGCAGCCAATATGGGACAGGGGGTTCCGGCTACACCTTC. This codes for CASSQYGTGGSGYTF.

The chain combines TRBV28 with TRBJ1-4, with D uncertain. Germline CDR1 and CDR2: MDHEN and SYDVKM. The CDR3 is 13 residues long. V was cut by 3 bases and J by 8 bases, with 10 bases left in between. CDR3: CASSLDLAEKLFF. The CDR3 DNA is TGTGCCAGCAGTTTGGATCTAGCCGAAAAACTGTTTTTT.

V and J are TRBV4-1 and TRBJ2-2; TRBD2 agrees at 10 bases. Germline V lookup: CDR1 MGHRA, CDR2 YSYEKL. The V gene end was trimmed by 2 bases and the J gene end by 8 bases; junction bases not matched to a gene: 17. This CDR3 region has 19 residues. CDR3 region: CASSQPGTSVSAVGGELFF. In DNA, the CDR3 is TGCGCCAGCAGCCAACCCGGGACTAGCGTCTCAGCAGTAGGTGGGGAGCTGTTTTTT.

The gene calls are TRBV6-6 and TRBJ2-7; 12 bases are shared with TRBD2. The CDR3 has 15 amino acids. Germline V gene lookup returns CDR1 MNHNY and CDR2 SVGAGI (reference sequence). With V trimmed by 4 bases and J by 7 bases, 8 bases remained unmatched. CDR3 protein: CASSSGLAGVKEQYF. The DNA of the CDR3 is TGTGCCAGCAGTTCGGGACTAGCGGGTGTGAAGGAGCAGTACTTC.

The genes are TRBV6-2 or TRBV6-3 and TRBJ2-7; D remains unclear. The CDR3 runs to 13 residues. Germline V gene sequence: CDR1 MNHEY, CDR2 SVGEGT. With 6 bases removed from V and 4 bases from J, the gap between germline ends came to 13 bases. The CDR3 coding sequence is TGTGCCAGCAGCCTCCCTAGACGGTACGAGCAGTACTTC. Its translation: CASSLPRRYEQYF.

The chain uses TRBV2 and TRBJ1-6, with no clear D. The V end was cut by 8 bases, the J end by 0 bases, with 11 bases between. Germline V gene lookup returns CDR1 SNHLY and CDR2 FYNNEI. This CDR3 spans 15 amino acids. The CDR3 here is CASQQFSSYNSPLHF. The CDR3 coding sequence is TGTGCCAGCCAACAGTTTAGCTCCTATAATTCACCCCTCCACTTT.

The CDR3 loop reads CASSLAPGADEAFF. The CDR3 bases are TGTGCCAGCTCACTGGCCCCTGGGGCCGATGAAGCTTTCTTT. This chain links TRBV18 with TRBJ1-1, with a tentative D call TRBD1 (5 bases). The V end was cut by 4 bases, the J end by 7 bases, with 16 bases between. The CDR3 contains 14 residues. Germline V gene data show CDR1 as KGHSH and CDR2 as LQKENI.

CDR3 sequence: CASSPPGRSSYEQYF. Written as DNA, the CDR3 is TGTGCCAGCTCACCACCAGGGAGGAGCTCCTACGAGCAGTACTTC. The chain recombines TRBV18 with TRBJ2-7; perhaps TRBD2 as D (6 bases). Germline V gene data show CDR1 as KGHSH and CDR2 as LQKENI. With 0 bases removed from V and 0 bases from J, the gap between germline ends came to 9 bases. This CDR3 region has 15 residues.

V is TRBV5-1 and J is TRBJ1-4; D is ambiguous. V gave up 0 bases and J gave up 8 bases, with 14 bases separating them. The CDR3 is 15 residues long. The germline V gene encodes CDR1 SGHRS and CDR2 YFSETQ. Here the CDR3 DNA reads TGCGCCAGCAGCTTGGAGGCGGGCCCAGGCGAAAAACTGTTTTTT. Amino acid sequence: CASSLEAGPGEKLFF.

This clone was detected a few times. The gene calls are TRBV11-1 and TRBJ2-1, with 11 bases identical to TRBD2. The germline V gene has CDR1 SGHAT and CDR2 FQDESV (reference sequence). The CDR3 runs 17 residues. The ends lost 0 bases at V and 8 bases at J; junction bases unmatched: 9. CDR3: CASSLAGTSGSLDEQFF. Here the CDR3 DNA reads TGTGCCAGCAGCTTAGCGGGAACTAGCGGGAGCCTGGATGAGCAGTTCTTC.